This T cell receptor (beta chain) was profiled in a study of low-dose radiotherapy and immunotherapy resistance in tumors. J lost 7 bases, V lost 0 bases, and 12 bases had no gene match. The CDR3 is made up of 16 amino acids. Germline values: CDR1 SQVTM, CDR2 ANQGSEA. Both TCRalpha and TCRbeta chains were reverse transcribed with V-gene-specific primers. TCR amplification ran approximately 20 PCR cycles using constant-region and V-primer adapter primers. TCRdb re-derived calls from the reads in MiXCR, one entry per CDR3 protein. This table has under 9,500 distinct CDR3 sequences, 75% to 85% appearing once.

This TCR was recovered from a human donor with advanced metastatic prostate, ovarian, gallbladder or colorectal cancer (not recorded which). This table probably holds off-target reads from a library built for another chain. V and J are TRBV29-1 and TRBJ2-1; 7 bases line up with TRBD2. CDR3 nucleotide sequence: TGCAGCGTTGAAGATCTCGGCGGGGGAGCCCGAAATGAGCAGTTCTTC. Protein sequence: CSVEDLGGGARNEQFF.